Shown below are 3 T cell receptor beta chains from a single sample sequenced in a study of shared clonotypes between healthy human individuals. TCRdb's copy holds only in-frame clones and misses some; the assay was immunoSEQ multiplex PCR. In the table there are about 79,000 clones, about 61% of which are singletons. Sequenced sample: memory CD8+ T cells sorted from blood. Subset described: CD45RO+ cells pooled with CCR7-negative TemRA cells. Receptors originate from a young man in good health.

Turning to this clone: A far larger clone is off by one base, so a read error is likely. The V call is TRBV11-2, the J call TRBJ2-1; 8 bases fit TRBD1. Germline V gene sequence: CDR1 SGHAT, CDR2 FQNNGV. The V segment lost 7 bases and the J segment 5 bases; nucleotides outside the gene matches: 10. This CDR3 is 15 amino acids long. CDR3 DNA: TGTGCCAGCAACTTGGAGACAGGGGATAACAATGAGCAGTTCTTC. As protein: CASNLETGDNNEQFF.

This chain connects TRBV5-1 to TRBJ1-1; D uncertain. The germline V and J ends were trimmed by 6 bases and 1 base, with 19 bases remaining between them. Germline-derived CDR1 and CDR2 are SGHRS and YFSETQ. This CDR3 contains 16 residues. The CDR3 coding sequence is TGCGCCAGCACTCCTACAAACCGGGAGTGGAACACTGAAGCTTTCTTT. Translation gives CASTPTNREWNTEAFF.

On this clone: With a far larger clone one base away, a read error is the likely cause. This sample also contains other DNA sequences that code for the same CDR3. The chain carries TRBV6-1 and TRBJ1-5; unclear D gene. The CDR3 sequence is 16 residues long. The germline V gene has CDR1 MNHNS and CDR2 SASEGT. In DNA, the CDR3 is TGCGCCAGCAGTGAGTCGCCCGGGAATAGCAATCAGCCCCAGCATTTT. Amino acids: CASSESPGNSNQPQHF.